This TCR beta chain was sequenced for a study of OX40 agonist ivuxolimab in advanced cancers. Across the study: Of mixed ages from about 23 to 79 and averaging roughly 60 years, the group was over 80% male. Study-level findings and limits: Among patients with partial responses at 0.1-3.0 mg/kg, clonal expansion was among the lowest. Researchers report that CD8+ T cells had, on average, more expanded clones than CD4+.

Assay: immunoSEQ multiplex PCR; the TCRdb copy retains only in-frame clones and omits some. This table has 60,000 to 70,000 clones, 88% appearing once. Baseline, cycle 4 day 1, and cycle 7 day 1 were the blood sampling points. Turning to this clone: Its target is unknown.

The germline gives CDR1 MDHEN, CDR2 SYDVKM. The CDR3 is 12 amino acids. Unmatched junction bases numbered 5, after V lost 6 bases and J lost 9 bases. Material: CD4+ or CD8+ T cells sorted from blood, obtained in a trial of the OX40 agonist ivuxolimab. The chain joins TRBV28 to TRBJ2-1, with 7 bases that match TRBD2. The receptor was derived from an adult with an advanced solid tumor such as melanoma, head and neck, liver or kidney cancer. The CDR3 region is CASRLGGSEQFF. In DNA, the CDR3 is TGTGCCAGCAGACTCGGCGGGAGTGAGCAGTTCTTC. Based on the CDR3 plus reference TRBV28 and TRBJ2-1, the full variable domain is DVKVTQSSRYLVKRTGEKVFLECVQDMDHENMFWYRQDPGLGLRLIYFSYDVKMKEKGDIPEGYSVSREKKERFSLILESASTNQTSMYLCASRLGGSEQFFGPGTRLTVL.